These 18 T cell receptor beta chains originate from one sample sequenced in a study of blood T cell repertoires in COVID-19. The protocol was immunoSEQ multiplex PCR, while the TCRdb copy is restricted to in-frame clones and leaves out a portion. The table records about 320,000 clones, roughly 85% of them present only once. The sequenced sample consisted of PBMCs or T cells enriched from blood (not recorded which). Every receptor here comes from a woman aged 25 to 39 who had been exposed to COVID-19.

A few counts support this clone. V and J are TRBV30 and TRBJ2-7, with a weak D call TRBD2 (6 bases). CDR1 is GTSNPN and CDR2 is SVGIG in the germline V gene (reference sequence). Trimming stripped 3 bases from V and 4 bases from J, with 13 bases between. This CDR3 spans 13 amino acids. The CDR3 reads CAWSVVEGYEQYF. The CDR3, as DNA: TGTGCCTGGAGCGTCGTGGAGGGTTACGAGCAGTACTTC. The entire variable domain, with the rest obtained from reference TRBV30 and TRBJ2-7, is as follows: SQTIHQWPATLVQPVGSPLSLECTVEGTSNPNLYWYRQAAGRGLQLLFYSVGIGQISSEVPQNLSASRPQDRQFILSSKKLLLSDSGFYLCAWSVVEGYEQYFGPGTRLTVT.

The V and J genes are TRBV3-1 (or the pseudogene TRBV3-2) and TRBJ2-5; D is undetermined. The CDR3 length is 13 residues. Germline V CDR1 and CDR2: LGHDT, YNNKEL (reference sequence). Trimming took off 0 bases at V and 5 bases at J, with 7 bases between the two ends. The CDR3 bases are TGTGCCAGCAGCCAAGATAGGCGGGAGACCCAGTACTTC. Its translation: CASSQDRRETQYF.

This clone has just a few counts. The V and J genes are TRBV10-3 and TRBJ1-2; 7 nucleotides match TRBD1. Losses at the gene ends were 3 bases for V and 8 bases for J; bases not matched to a gene: 6. This CDR3 region has 13 residues. The germline V gene has CDR1 ENHRY and CDR2 SYGVKD. The CDR3 DNA follows: TGTGCCATCAGTGAAAGGGACAGCTGGGGCTACACCTTC. Its protein product is CAISERDSWGYTF.

The V gene is TRBV5-4, the J gene TRBJ2-1; D possibly corresponds to TRBD2 (6 bases). V was trimmed by 0 bases and J by 6 bases, leaving 13 bases between them. The CDR3 totals 15 residues. The germline V gene encodes CDR1 SGHNT and CDR2 YYREEE (reference sequence). DNA of the CDR3: TGTGCCAGCAGCTTGGACTCGGGAGCGACCAATGAGCAGTTCTTC. The encoded protein is CASSLDSGATNEQFF.

This clone was seen a handful of times. V and J are TRBV15 and TRBJ1-5; D gene uncertain. V was trimmed by 0 bases and J by 1 base, leaving 4 bases between them. The V gene's germline CDR1 is LNHNV and CDR2 YYDKDF (reference sequence). The CDR3 is made up of 14 amino acids. CDR3 residues: CATSREGSNQPQHF. Here the CDR3 DNA reads TGTGCCACCAGCAGAGAGGGCAGCAATCAGCCCCAGCATTTT.

The V and J genes are TRBV2 and TRBJ2-1; the match to TRBD2 covers 11 bases. V lost 5 bases and J lost 2; bases outside the gene matches: 8. Germline V gives CDR1 SNHLY, CDR2 FYNNEI. This CDR3 has 17 amino acids. The CDR3 DNA reads as TGTGCCAGCAGTCCAACGACTAGCGGGATAACCTACAATGAGCAGTTCTTC. Translation gives CASSPTTSGITYNEQFF. The full variable domain, with the rest looked up from reference TRBV2 and TRBJ2-1, is EPEVTQTPSHQVTQMGQEVILRCVPISNHLYFYWYRQILGQKVEFLVSFYNNEISEKSEIFDDQFSVERPDGSNFTLKIRSTKLEDSAMYFCASSPTTSGITYNEQFFGPGTRLTVL.

The V gene is TRBV28, the J gene TRBJ1-3; 12 nucleotides match TRBD1. Germline CDR1 MDHEN, CDR2 SYDVKM. CDR3 size: 17 residues. Trimming took 6 bases from V and 3 from J; bases not matched to a gene: 9. DNA of the CDR3: TGTGCCAGCAGCCTGCCGGGACAGGGGGCATTTGGAAACACCATATATTTT. This encodes CASSLPGQGAFGNTIYF.

CDR3 region: CASPSGSGGWQYF. The CDR3 DNA reads TGTGCCAGCCCCTCGGGGAGCGGGGGATGGCAGTATTTT. V gene TRBV7-9 combines with J gene TRBJ2-3, with 8 nucleotides matching TRBD2. The CDR3 is 13 amino acids. Germline V lookup: CDR1 SEHNR, CDR2 FQNEAQ (reference sequence). The J segment lost 11 bases and the V segment lost 8 bases, leaving 12 bases of the junction unmatched.

The chain is built from TRBV27 and TRBJ2-7, with TRBD1 matching 12 bases. Germline trimming cut 5 bases from V and 0 bases from J; bases unmatched to any gene: 5. CDR3 length: 16 residues. Germline assignment: CDR1 MNHEY and CDR2 SMNVEV (reference sequence). CDR3 in amino acids: CASSMGQGAASYEQYF. DNA of the CDR3: TGTGCCAGCAGTATGGGACAGGGGGCTGCCTCCTACGAGCAGTACTTC.

The sample holds one count of this clone. This rearrangement joins TRBV3-1 (or the pseudogene TRBV3-2) to TRBJ1-4; D is possibly TRBD1 (5 bases). The CDR3 runs to 16 residues. Germline assignment: CDR1 LGHDT and CDR2 YNNKEL (reference sequence). V was trimmed by 0 bases and J by 5 bases, leaving 13 bases between them. The CDR3 nucleotides are TGTGCCAGCAGCCAAGAAGGGCAAGGGGCCAATGAAAAACTGTTTTTT. It specifies CASSQEGQGANEKLFF.

The chain is built from TRBV6-1 and TRBJ2-7, with TRBD1 matching over 10 bases. The CDR3 is 16 residues long. V shed 2 bases and J 3 bases; nucleotides not matched to a gene: 7. Germline V CDR1 and CDR2: MNHNS, SASEGT. The CDR3 spells CASSESRQGAFYEQYF. In DNA form, the CDR3 reads TGTGCCAGCAGTGAATCCCGACAGGGGGCATTCTACGAGCAGTACTTC.

The V gene is TRBV5-6, the J gene TRBJ1-5; the D gene is possibly TRBD1 (6 bases). In germline, CDR1 is SGHDT, CDR2 YYEEEE. V was pared by 1 base and J by 3 bases, with 14 bases between. The CDR3 extends over 16 amino acids. This CDR3 is CASSLTQGGDNQPQHF. The CDR3 nucleotides are TGTGCCAGCAGCTTGACCCAAGGGGGGGACAATCAGCCCCAGCATTTT.

Regarding this clone: Germline and junction disagree at one end, which may indicate a read error. The chain uses TRBV7-7 and TRBJ2-3; maybe TRBD2 (6 bases). The CDR3 has 13 residues. The germline V gene encodes CDR1 SSHAT and CDR2 FNYEAQ (reference sequence). CDR3 loop: CASSLVGGDTQYF. CDR3 DNA sequence: TGTGCTAGCAGCTTAGTCGGGGGAGATACGCAGTATTTT.

This clone is a singleton in its sample. This chain connects TRBV2 to TRBJ1-6, with 9 bases matching TRBD1. The CDR3 spans 15 residues. With 4 bases clipped from V and 10 bases from J, the junction kept 8 bases outside the gene matches. Germline V gives CDR1 SNHLY, CDR2 FYNNEI. In DNA, the CDR3 is TGTGCCAGCAGTGTACAGGGGGCGTCGAACTCACCCCTCCACTTT. This translates into CASSVQGASNSPLHF. Looking up the rest from reference TRBV2 and TRBJ1-6 gives the full variable domain: EPEVTQTPSHQVTQMGQEVILRCVPISNHLYFYWYRQILGQKVEFLVSFYNNEISEKSEIFDDQFSVERPDGSNFTLKIRSTKLEDSAMYFCASSVQGASNSPLHFGNGTRLTVT.

V gene TRBV3-1 (or the pseudogene TRBV3-2) combines with J gene TRBJ1-2, with D possibly matching TRBD1 (6 bases). Trimming stripped 4 bases from V and 5 bases from J, with 11 bases between. Germline assignment: CDR1 LGHDT and CDR2 YNNKEL (reference sequence). The CDR3 covers 13 residues. CDR3 in amino acids: CASSRDKPYGYTF. CDR3 coding DNA: TGTGCCAGCAGCCGGGACAAGCCATATGGCTACACCTTC.

In this sample, this clone turned up once. The rearrangement joins TRBV11-2 to TRBJ1-6; perhaps TRBD1 as D (6 bases). Germline V lookup: CDR1 SGHAT, CDR2 FQNNGV. The CDR3 is 15 amino acids. Trimming removed 6 bases at V and 7 bases at J, with 16 bases between. DNA for the CDR3: TGTGCCAGCAGATACACCGGGACAACCAATTCACCCCTCCACTTT. Protein: CASRYTGTTNSPLHF.

This sequence joins TRBV2 and TRBJ2-3, with TRBD1 matching 7 bases. CDR3 length equals 15 residues. Trimming removed 6 bases from V and 0 bases from J; junction bases left unmatched: 6. Germline CDR1 and CDR2: SNHLY and FYNNEI. The CDR3 sequence is CASSLQGDSTDTQYF. CDR3 bases: TGTGCCAGCAGCCTCCAGGGGGACAGCACAGATACGCAGTATTTT.

This rearrangement joins TRBV18 to TRBJ1-1, with D possibly being TRBD1 (5 bases). Trimming stripped 5 bases from V and 1 base from J, with 11 bases between. From germline, CDR1 is KGHSH and CDR2 LQKENI. This CDR3 comprises 14 residues. The chain's CDR3 is CASSWGFANTEAFF. For the CDR3, the DNA is TGTGCCAGCTCATGGGGCTTTGCGAACACTGAAGCTTTCTTT.